This T cell receptor beta chain was sequenced in a study of regulatory T cells in long-lasting Graves disease. V gave up 6 bases and J gave up 0 bases, with 14 bases separating them. There are 14 residues in the CDR3. Germline lookup yields CDR1 SQVTM and CDR2 ANQGSEA. This sample's time point: persistent/refractory GD, antithyroid drugs over 5 years with positive TRAb. The TCR library was prepared using RNA isolated from PBMCs. Criteria from the American Thyroid Association guidelines were applied to diagnose Graves' disease. Each patient gave approximately 8.8 milliliters of EDTA-anticoagulated peripheral blood. Library construction for TCR beta used iRepertoire HTBI primers and Arm-PCR of CDR3 regions. TCRdb used MiXCR to reprocess the multiplex PCR reads, holding one entry per CDR3 protein. The sample holds about 470,000 distinct CDR3 sequences, more than 20% seen once. This clonotype has at least ten counts.

This sequence joins TRBV29-1 and TRBJ1-1; unclear D gene. The sample was peripheral blood mononuclear cells (PBMCs), taken when the disease was refractory, from a patient treated with antithyroid drugs. The receptor comes from a female donor with Graves disease. The CDR3 DNA reads as TGCAGCGTCACCCGGACGGTCATGAACACTGAAGCTTTCTTT. Protein sequence: CSVTRTVMNTEAFF.